Included here is one TCR beta chain sequence, with context. The CDR3 runs to 14 residues. V lost 8 bases and J lost 1; bases outside the gene matches: 3. CDR1 is MNHNY and CDR2 is SVGAGI in the germline V gene (reference sequence). Using immunoSEQ multiplex PCR, the repertoire was profiled, and TCRdb retains in-frame clones only, with some absent. Of some 9,500 clones listed, about 91% are singletons. The data were taken from a study of control samples from healthy donors and cancer patients. Sequenced material: PBMCs. This clonotype was obtained from a man in his fifties or sixties with colorectal cancer. The chain joins TRBV6-6 to TRBJ2-3; TRBD2 agrees at 10 bases. The CDR3 bases are TGTGCCAGCTGGCTAGCGGGGGGCACAGATACGCAGTATTTT. Amino acids: CASWLAGGTDTQYF.